Listed below are T cell receptor beta chains from one sample, sequenced in a study of blood T cell repertoires in COVID-19. The table came from immunoSEQ multiplex PCR; TCRdb's copy has only in-frame clones and leaves some out. The sample contains a few hundred thousand clones, around four fifths of which appear only once. The source material was peripheral blood. The receptors stem from a woman older than 75 with active or convalescent COVID-19. CDR3s include the opening cysteine and the closing phenylalanine or tryptophan. The D gene is left open where the match is weak. Only part of the rows carry a size: once, few, many, or a class if the clone is expanded.

j_gene,d_gene,v_gene,abundance,CDR3aa,CDR3nt
TRBJ1-1,NA,TRBV27,NA,CASRVEKTSGDTEAFF,TGTGCCAGCAGGGTAGAAAAAACTTCGGGGGACACTGAAGCTTTCTTT
TRBJ1-2,TRBD1,TRBV7-3,few,CASSTTGGAGYTF,TGTGCCAGCAGCACCACAGGGGGCGCGGGCTACACCTTC
TRBJ2-5,TRBD2,TRBV5-4,NA,CASSGTSGVQETQYF,TGTGCCAGCAGCGGGACTAGCGGGGTTCAGGAGACCCAGTACTTC
TRBJ2-1,NA,TRBV25-1,once,CASSDANGGNEQFF,TGTGCCAGCAGTGACGCCAACGGGGGCAATGAGCAGTTCTTC
TRBJ1-2,TRBD1,TRBV14,few,CASSQDRGYGYTF,TGTGCCAGCAGCCAGGACAGGGGTTATGGCTACACCTTC
TRBJ1-1,NA,TRBV4-3,NA,CASSQGATPNTEAFF,TGCGCCAGCAGCCAAGGGGCGACACCCAACACTGAAGCTTTCTTT
TRBJ2-1,NA,TRBV19,NA,CASSIRNEQFF,TGTGCCAGTAGTATCCGCAATGAGCAGTTCTTC
TRBJ2-4,TRBD2,TRBV7-9,NA,CASSLGLAGGLAKNIQYF,TGTGCCAGCAGCTTAGGGCTAGCGGGAGGGTTAGCCAAAAACATTCAGTACTTC
TRBJ2-1,TRBD2,TRBV5-1,NA,CASSLGLLAGGRDEQFF,TGCGCCAGCAGCTTGGGACTTCTAGCGGGAGGCCGGGATGAGCAGTTCTTC
TRBJ2-3,NA,TRBV7-2,NA,CASSSTPLGYTDTQYF,TGTGCCAGCAGCTCGACGCCCCTGGGCTACACAGATACGCAGTATTTT
TRBJ1-2,NA,TRBV19,once,CASSLGQFPNYGYTF,TGTGCCAGTAGTCTTGGACAGTTTCCTAACTATGGCTACACCTTC
TRBJ1-6,NA,TRBV27,NA,CASSTHGSPGQGNSPLHF,TGTGCCAGCAGTACCCATGGGTCCCCGGGACAAGGAAATTCACCCCTCCACTTT
TRBJ1-1,NA,TRBV6-1,NA,CASSSTDGAEAFF,TGTGCCAGCAGTTCCACCGACGGAGCTGAAGCTTTCTTT
TRBJ2-7,NA,TRBV4-3,NA,CASSPDMYEQYF,TGCGCCAGCAGCCCCGACATGTACGAGCAGTACTTC
TRBJ1-1,NA,TRBV18,once,CASSPPSRQNTEAFF,TGTGCCAGCTCACCCCCCTCCCGACAGAACACTGAAGCTTTCTTT
TRBJ2-7,TRBD2,TRBV28,NA,CASYSRGAGYEQYF,TGTGCCAGCTATTCTAGGGGAGCGGGGTACGAGCAGTACTTC
TRBJ2-5,TRBD2,TRBV19,once,CASSVRLAGRETQYF,TGTGCCAGTAGTGTCAGACTAGCGGGACGGGAGACCCAGTACTTC
TRBJ2-1,TRBD2,TRBV11-2,NA,CASSSRKAGGSYNEQFF,TGTGCCAGCAGCTCGAGGAAAGCGGGGGGGTCCTACAATGAGCAGTTCTTC
TRBJ2-7,NA,TRBV7-9,NA,CASSGRLGSYEQYF,TGTGCCAGCAGCGGGCGACTAGGCTCCTACGAGCAGTACTTC
TRBJ1-4,NA,TRBV30,NA,CAWSVSLRTNEKLFF,TGTGCCTGGAGTGTATCCCTAAGAACTAATGAAAAACTGTTTTTT
TRBJ1-1,NA,TRBV11-3,NA,CASSRLGGDTEAFF,TGTGCCAGCAGCCGCCTGGGAGGGGACACTGAAGCTTTCTTT
TRBJ2-5,TRBD2,TRBV14,NA,CASSQGRTSGYQETQYF,TGTGCCAGCAGCCAAGGGAGGACTAGCGGGTACCAAGAGACCCAGTACTTC
TRBJ1-1,TRBD1,TRBV5-1,NA,CASSFITGGVDTEAFF,TGCGCCAGCAGCTTTATAACAGGGGGCGTGGACACTGAAGCTTTCTTT
TRBJ2-2,TRBD1,TRBV27,NA,CASSLTMTGGLTGELFF,TGTGCCAGCAGCCTGACCATGACAGGGGGCCTCACCGGGGAGCTGTTTTTT
TRBJ2-2,TRBD2,TRBV11-2,NA,CASSPGTSRGTGELFF,TGTGCCAGCAGCCCAGGGACTAGCCGAGGTACCGGGGAGCTGTTTTTT
TRBJ2-3,TRBD2,TRBV24-1,NA,CATSDRLAGGPDTQYF,TGTGCCACCAGTGACAGACTAGCGGGAGGGCCGGATACGCAGTATTTT
TRBJ2-5,NA,TRBV28,NA,CASSQDSKGGETQYF,TGTGCCAGCAGTCAGGACTCAAAGGGGGGGGAGACCCAGTACTTC
TRBJ2-2,NA,TRBV5-1,NA,CASSLSPTATGELFF,TGCGCCAGCAGCTTGAGTCCTACAGCCACCGGGGAGCTGTTTTTT
TRBJ2-1,TRBD2,TRBV30,NA,CAWSGGLATYNEQFF,TGTGCCTGGAGTGGTGGACTAGCGACCTACAATGAGCAGTTCTTC
TRBJ2-1,NA,TRBV4-3,few,CASSPLLGRREFF,TGCGCCAGCAGCCCACTACTCGGGAGAAGGGAGTTCTTC
TRBJ2-1,NA,TRBV5-1,NA,CASSLGPGVENEQFF,TGCGCCAGCAGCTTGGGGCCAGGGGTCGAGAATGAGCAGTTCTTC
TRBJ1-1,NA,TRBV29-1,NA,CSVDQGRGTEAFF,TGCAGCGTTGATCAGGGGCGAGGCACTGAAGCTTTCTTT
TRBJ2-7,NA,TRBV30,NA,CACPRTGTFSSYEQYF,TGTGCCTGCCCAAGGACCGGGACATTCAGCTCCTACGAGCAGTACTTC
TRBJ1-2,TRBD1,TRBV7-8,few,CASSQASGTGLLGGYTF,TGTGCCAGCAGCCAAGCCTCCGGGACAGGGCTTTTAGGGGGCTACACCTTC
TRBJ1-2,TRBD1,TRBV11-3,NA,CASSGDRVAGYTF,TGTGCCAGCAGCGGGGACAGGGTAGCTGGCTACACCTTC
TRBJ1-3,NA,TRBV3-1/TRBV3-2,once,CASSRRDRSGNTIYF,TGTGCCAGCAGCCGCCGCGATCGCTCTGGAAACACCATATATTTT
TRBJ2-3,TRBD2,TRBV28,NA,CASENGSGAKDTQYF,TGTGCCAGCGAGAATGGTAGCGGGGCGAAGGATACGCAGTATTTT
TRBJ1-1,NA,TRBV5-1,NA,CASSAGGTNTEAFF,TGCGCCAGCAGCGCCGGGGGGACGAACACTGAAGCTTTCTTT
TRBJ1-4,TRBD1,TRBV7-2,NA,CASSLGGQGEWEKLFF,TGTGCCAGCAGCTTAGGGGGACAGGGGGAATGGGAAAAACTGTTTTTT
TRBJ2-3,TRBD2,TRBV18,few,CASSHPGLAASTDTQYF,TGTGCCAGCTCACATCCCGGACTAGCGGCTAGCACAGATACGCAGTATTTT
TRBJ1-1,TRBD1,TRBV6-6,few,CASSPDFWDSILPEAFF,TGTGCCAGCAGTCCTGACTTTTGGGACAGCATTTTACCTGAAGCTTTCTTT
TRBJ2-7,TRBD1,TRBV5-1,NA,CASPREGASYEQYF,TGCGCCAGCCCCCGAGAGGGGGCCTCCTACGAGCAGTACTTC
TRBJ2-3,TRBD2,TRBV7-8,NA,CASSLGLAVSTDTQYF,TGTGCCAGCAGCTTGGGACTAGCGGTGAGCACAGATACGCAGTATTTT
TRBJ1-1,NA,TRBV4-1,NA,CASSQPGLGADTEAFF,TGCGCCAGCAGCCAACCGGGGTTAGGCGCGGACACTGAAGCTTTCTTT
TRBJ1-4,NA,TRBV5-1,NA,CASSLGGLGLELFF,TGCGCCAGCAGCTTGGGAGGGCTAGGGCTCGAACTGTTTTTT
TRBJ1-1,NA,TRBV19,NA,CASSMYSGGSNTEAFF,TGTGCCAGTAGTATGTACTCCGGAGGATCGAACACTGAAGCTTTCTTT
TRBJ2-7,NA,TRBV29-1,once,CSVVKLPYEQYF,TGCAGCGTTGTTAAACTCCCCTACGAGCAGTACTTC
TRBJ1-5,TRBD1,TRBV7-2,NA,CASSSGQGGYQPQHF,TGTGCCAGCAGCTCAGGACAGGGTGGTTATCAGCCCCAGCATTTT
TRBJ2-1,TRBD2,TRBV3-1/TRBV3-2,few,CASSQAFKGGLAGANYNEQFF,TGTGCCAGCAGCCAAGCCTTTAAGGGGGGCCTAGCGGGAGCTAACTACAATGAGCAGTTCTTC
TRBJ1-1,NA,TRBV27,NA,CASTSRGREGAEAFF,TGTGCCAGCACCAGTCGGGGCAGGGAGGGCGCTGAAGCTTTCTTT
TRBJ2-7,TRBD2,TRBV7-3,NA,CASSTSGRSEQYF,TGTGCCAGCAGTACTAGCGGGCGAAGCGAGCAGTACTTC
TRBJ2-5,NA,TRBV7-2,NA,CASSLATTQATQYF,TGTGCCAGCAGCTTGGCTACCACCCAGGCGACCCAGTACTTC
TRBJ1-6,NA,TRBV5-1,NA,CASSLESGALHF,TGCGCCAGCAGCTTGGAGTCAGGGGCCCTCCACTTT
TRBJ2-4,NA,TRBV11-2,NA,CATRGGRGHLIPGNIQYF,TGTGCCACCCGCGGGGGCAGGGGCCATCTAATTCCGGGGAACATTCAGTACTTC
TRBJ2-3,NA,TRBV4-2,NA,CASSQDQNTQYF,TGTGCCAGCAGCCAAGATCAAAATACGCAGTATTTT
TRBJ1-4,TRBD1,TRBV18,NA,CASSYLRDSNEKLFF,TGTGCCAGCTCGTACCTCCGGGACAGTAATGAAAAACTGTTTTTT
TRBJ2-1,TRBD2,TRBV14,NA,CASSHRRLAENYNEQFF,TGTGCCAGCAGCCATCGACGACTAGCCGAAAATTACAATGAGCAGTTCTTC
TRBJ2-2,NA,TRBV9,NA,CASSEAGGLNTGELFF,TGTGCCAGCAGCGAAGCTGGGGGACTGAACACCGGGGAGCTGTTTTTT
TRBJ2-7,NA,TRBV3-1/TRBV3-2,NA,CASSPRRRLYEQYF,TGTGCCAGCAGCCCGAGGCGGCGCCTCTACGAGCAGTACTTC
TRBJ1-2,NA,TRBV6-6,NA,CASSYSPQGNYGYTF,TGTGCCAGCAGTTACTCGCCCCAGGGGAACTATGGCTACACCTTC